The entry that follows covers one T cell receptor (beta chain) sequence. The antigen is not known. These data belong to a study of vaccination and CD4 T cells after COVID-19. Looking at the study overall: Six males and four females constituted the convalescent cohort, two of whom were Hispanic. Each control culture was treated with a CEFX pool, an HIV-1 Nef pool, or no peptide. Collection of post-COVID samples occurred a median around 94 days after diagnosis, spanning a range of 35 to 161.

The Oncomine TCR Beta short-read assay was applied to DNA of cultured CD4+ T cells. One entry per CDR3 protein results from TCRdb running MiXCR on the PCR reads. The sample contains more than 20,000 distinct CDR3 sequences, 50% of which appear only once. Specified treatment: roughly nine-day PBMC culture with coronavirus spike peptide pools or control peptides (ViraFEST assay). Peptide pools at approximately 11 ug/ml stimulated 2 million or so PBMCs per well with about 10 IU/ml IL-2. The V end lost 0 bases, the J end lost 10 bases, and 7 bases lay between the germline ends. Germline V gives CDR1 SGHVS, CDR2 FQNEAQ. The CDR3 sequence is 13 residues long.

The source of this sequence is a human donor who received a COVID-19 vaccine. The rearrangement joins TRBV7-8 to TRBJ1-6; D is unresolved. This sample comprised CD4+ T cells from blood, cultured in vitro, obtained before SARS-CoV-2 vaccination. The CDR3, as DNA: TGTGCCAGCAGCTTAGCTCGGAGGTCACCCCTCCACTTT. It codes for CASSLARRSPLHF.